This T cell receptor beta chain was captured in a study of CD8 T cells in ankylosing spondylitis. Study-wide findings and caveats: Roughly eight highly homologous variants made up a TCR beta motif that seemed to typify ankylosing spondylitis blood. Relatively scarce in peripheral blood, disease-linked clones were CD8+.

This clonotype was seen more than once but under ten times. Its antigen is unknown. Germline V gene lookup returns CDR1 SGHDT and CDR2 YYEEEE. The CDR3 is 16 amino acids. Trimming took 0 bases from V and 5 from J, leaving 17 bases between them. In TCRdb, the 5' RACE reads were re-called with MiXCR into one record per CDR3 protein. The data hold about 400,000 distinct CDR3 sequences, with approximately 20% observed a single time. This receptor was taken from a male donor with ankylosing spondylitis or in good health (not recorded which). The specimen sequenced was blood, either unsorted or a sorted T cell fraction (not recorded which). The chain uses TRBV5-6 and TRBJ2-5; D is perhaps TRBD2 (6 bases). The CDR3 DNA reads as TGTGCCAGCAGCTTGGAGTCCCGACTAGTTTGGGAGACCCAGTACTTC. It specifies CASSLESRLVWETQYF.